This TCR beta chain was recorded in a study of blood T cell repertoires in COVID-19. About the research overall: T cells, B-cell-depleted T cells, or PBMCs supplied cDNA or gDNA.

Participants were aged about 18 to 89 years, lived in 20 to 30 US areas, and enrolled virtually. Source study methods: Nucleated cell counts were estimated from reference gene primer amplification. Here immunoSEQ multiplex PCR was the method, and the copy in TCRdb shows in-frame clones only, minus some. V and J calls and clone size are given by that table; D and trimming were obtained from the DNA. The table lists 150,000 to 200,000 clones, approximately 88% of them singletons. The CDR3 sequence is 15 residues long. V lost 4 bases to trimming and J lost 4 bases; unmatched junction nucleotides: 7. Germline V gives CDR1 SNHLY, CDR2 FYNNEI.

The source material was PBMCs or T cells enriched from blood (not recorded which). The receptor was isolated from a woman aged 60 to 75 who had recovered from COVID-19. The chain links TRBV2 to TRBJ2-5; 9 bases align to TRBD2. The CDR3 loop is CASSAIAGVGETQYF. The CDR3 bases are TGTGCCAGCAGTGCCATAGCGGGAGTGGGAGAGACCCAGTACTTC.